The 21 T cell receptor beta chains reported below all come from one sample, sequenced in a study of cytomegalovirus exposure and HLA in healthy donors (TCRdb year 2017). Library construction relied on the immunoSEQ multiplex PCR assay. For the multiplex PCR, a mixture combining 60 forward primers for TCR Vbeta segments and 13 reverse primers for TCR Jbeta segments was used. The clones in this table, taken by TCRdb from immuneACCESS, are in-frame only. Not every clone is retained; where verified, under half of the shortfall comes from an unresolved V gene, and the cause of the rest is unknown. This sample gives tens of thousands of clones in total; 78% of them show up just once. The top ten constitute under 5.5% of the sample. The sequencing input was PBMCs. Source of these receptors: a woman aged 40 to 50 in good health and CMV-seropositive.

This chain connects TRBV2 to TRBJ2-7; TRBD1 aligns across 7 bases. Trimming cost V 6 bases and J 5 bases; bases outside gene matches: 10. The germline V gene encodes CDR1 SNHLY and CDR2 FYNNEI. The CDR3 is 14 residues long. The CDR3 spells CASRPGQYQDEQYF. CDR3 nucleotides: TGTGCCAGCAGACCGGGACAGTATCAGGACGAGCAGTACTTC.

The chain joins TRBV4-1 to TRBJ1-1; no definite D call. The CDR3 is 15 residues long. Germline V CDR1 and CDR2: MGHRA, YSYEKL. The ends were cut back, 0 bases at V and 2 bases at J, with 10 bases in the middle. CDR3: CASSQEGSRNTEAFF. DNA for the CDR3: TGCGCCAGCAGCCAAGAGGGCAGTCGTAACACTGAAGCTTTCTTT.

The genes are TRBV7-9 and TRBJ2-3, with 8 bases lining up with TRBD2. The trim removed 3 bases at V and 6 bases at J, leaving 11 bases unmatched. CDR3 length: 16 amino acids. The germline CDR1 and CDR2 sequences are SEHNR and FQNEAQ (reference sequence). CDR3 bases: TGTGCCAGCAGCTTCATTAGCGGGAACCCAAAGGATACGCAGTATTTT. Amino acid sequence: CASSFISGNPKDTQYF.

J is TRBJ1-2 and V is TRBV27; perhaps TRBD1 as D (6 bases). The ends were cut back, 11 bases at V and 3 bases at J, with 13 bases in the middle. CDR1 is MNHEY and CDR2 is SMNVEV in the germline V gene (reference sequence). The CDR3 covers 12 residues. The CDR3 spells CAVGGLDYGYTF. The DNA of the CDR3 is TGTGCCGTGGGGGGGCTGGACTATGGCTACACCTTC.

This clone was detected once. V usage is TRBV28 and J usage is TRBJ1-2, with 8 bases matching TRBD1. This CDR3 has 13 residues. The germline CDR1 and CDR2 sequences are MDHEN and SYDVKM. V shed 6 bases, J shed 8 bases, and the junction held 8 bases outside the gene matches. CDR3 nucleotide sequence: TGTGCCAGCAGCCCAACAGGGGGGATGGGCTACACCTTC. Protein product: CASSPTGGMGYTF.

This clone was counted a single time. CDR3 coding DNA: TGCAGCGTAGGACGCGGGACAGGGGGCGCCCCAAACGAGCAGTACTTC. As protein: CSVGRGTGGAPNEQYF. The rearrangement links TRBV29-1 to TRBJ2-7; 12 positions agree with TRBD1. CDR1 is SQVTM and CDR2 is ANQGSEA in the germline V gene. The length of the CDR3 is 16 residues. V dropped 6 bases and J dropped 5; count of bases not matched to a gene: 14.

The rearrangement links TRBV28 to TRBJ2-4, with 8 bases matching TRBD2. The J segment lost 8 bases and the V segment lost 6 bases, leaving 15 bases of the junction unmatched. CDR1 and CDR2 (germline): MDHEN, SYDVKM. The CDR3 is 16 amino acids. The CDR3, as DNA: TGTGCCAGCAGCCGGGACGCGGGAGGACTGGGGGACATTCAGTACTTC. It translates to CASSRDAGGLGDIQYF.

The V call is TRBV7-2, the J call TRBJ2-7; D not certain. CDR1 and CDR2 (germline): SGHTA, FQGNSA. The CDR3 runs 12 residues. V lost 4 bases, J lost 0 bases, and 4 bases lay in between. CDR3 sequence: CASSSLSYEQYF. The CDR3 nucleotides read TGTGCCAGCAGCTCCCTCTCCTACGAGCAGTACTTC.

Here the CDR3 reads CSATPGQGTDTQYF. The CDR3, as DNA: TGCAGCGCTACACCGGGACAGGGAACAGATACGCAGTATTTT. The V call is TRBV29-1, the J call TRBJ2-3; 9 positions match TRBD1. The germline V gene encodes CDR1 SQVTM and CDR2 ANQGSEA. The CDR3 runs to 14 residues. V shed 7 bases, J shed 3 bases, and the junction held 8 bases outside the gene matches.

The CDR3 DNA reads as TGTGCCAGCCGGACAAGTATGAACACTGAAGCTTTCTTT. As protein: CASRTSMNTEAFF. The chain employs TRBV2 and TRBJ1-1; the D gene is possibly TRBD1 (5 bases). The V end was cut by 8 bases, the J end by 0 bases, with 10 bases between. Germline V gene data show CDR1 as SNHLY and CDR2 as FYNNEI. CDR3 length: 13 residues.

The chain has TRBV5-1 and TRBJ2-5, with 14 positions matching TRBD2. Germline V gives CDR1 SGHRS, CDR2 YFSETQ. The CDR3 runs to 18 residues. V lost 4 bases and J lost 5; bases outside the gene matches: 13. DNA for the CDR3: TGCGCCAGCAGCGCAGGGACTAGCGGGAGAGGGGTCGGGGAGACCCAGTACTTC. Its translation: CASSAGTSGRGVGETQYF. The variable domain in full, with the rest retrieved from reference TRBV5-1 and TRBJ2-5, is KAGVTQTPRYLIKTRGQQVTLSCSPISGHRSVSWYQQTPGQGLQFLFEYFSETQRNKGNFPGRFSGRQFSNSRSEMNVSTLELGDSALYLCASSAGTSGRGVGETQYFGPGTRLLVL.

The chain combines TRBV2 with TRBJ2-7; 11 bases are a match to TRBD2. The CDR3 totals 15 residues. Germline assignment: CDR1 SNHLY and CDR2 FYNNEI. V gave up 6 bases and J gave up 0 bases; unmatched junction bases: 4. The chain's CDR3 is CASSLGLAASYEQYF. CDR3 nucleotide sequence: TGTGCCAGCAGCCTGGGACTAGCGGCCTCCTACGAGCAGTACTTC. The variable domain in full, with the rest retrieved from reference TRBV2 and TRBJ2-7, is EPEVTQTPSHQVTQMGQEVILRCVPISNHLYFYWYRQILGQKVEFLVSFYNNEISEKSEIFDDQFSVERPDGSNFTLKIRSTKLEDSAMYFCASSLGLAASYEQYFGPGTRLTVT.

The chain joins TRBV10-3 to TRBJ1-5; 8 bases are a match to TRBD1. The CDR3 sequence is 13 residues long. V was pared by 6 bases and J by 6 bases, with 4 bases of the junction left unmatched. CDR1 is ENHRY and CDR2 is SYGVKD in the germline V gene. The CDR3 DNA reads TGTGCCATCAGGGACAGGGCGGGTCAGCCCCAGCATTTT. It is translated as CAIRDRAGQPQHF.

The V call is TRBV19, the J call TRBJ2-1; 11 bases match TRBD2. The V gene's germline CDR1 is LNHDA and CDR2 SQIVND (reference sequence). This CDR3 region has 15 residues. The V segment lost 7 bases and the J segment 5 bases; nucleotides outside the gene matches: 7. CDR3 in DNA: TGTGCCAGTATCGCATCTAGCGGGGGGAACAATGAGCAGTTCTTC. It yields the protein CASIASSGGNNEQFF.

The rearrangement joins TRBV7-2 to TRBJ2-5; 10 bases align to TRBD2. The CDR3 is 15 amino acids. Germline-derived CDR1 and CDR2 are SGHTA and FQGNSA. Trimming at V came to 5 bases and at J to 5 bases, leaving 8 bases not matched to a gene. DNA of the CDR3: TGTGCCAGCAGCCTCCTTCTAGCGGGAGCGGAGACCCAGTACTTC. This codes for CASSLLLAGAETQYF.

Here the CDR3 DNA reads TGTGCCAGCAGCTCAGGGGAGGGCGGCGAGCAGTACTTC. It codes for CASSSGEGGEQYF. The rearrangement links TRBV9 to TRBJ2-7; D is possibly TRBD2 (7 bases). Between the trimmed V and J ends, which lost 4 bases and 6 bases, there was a span of 14 bases. Germline-derived CDR1 and CDR2 are SGDLS and YYNGEE. This CDR3 has 13 amino acids.

The chain links TRBV28 to TRBJ1-2; no clear D. The CDR3 has 12 residues. CDR1 is MDHEN and CDR2 is SYDVKM in the germline V gene. The CDR3 DNA reads as TGTGCTATTAGGAACGGGCCGGGGGGCTACACCTTC. Encoded protein: CAIRNGPGGYTF.

As DNA, the CDR3 is TGTGCCAGCAGCGTCCGGACAGGGGAGAGCACAGATACGCAGTATTTT. This sequence encodes CASSVRTGESTDTQYF. The genes are TRBV9 and TRBJ2-3; 9 positions agree with TRBD1. Looked up from germline, CDR1 is SGDLS and CDR2 is YYNGEE. The ends lost 2 bases at V and 0 bases at J; junction bases unmatched: 4. The CDR3 sequence is 16 residues long.

There are a few counts of this clone. This chain connects TRBV5-5 to TRBJ2-5; perhaps TRBD1 as D (6 bases). The CDR3 extends over 13 amino acids. CDR1 and CDR2 from the germline V gene are SGHKS and YYEKEE (reference sequence). Trimming shortened V by 4 bases and J by 3 bases, and 10 bases separated the two germline ends. This chain's CDR3 is CASSRAGEETQYF. The CDR3 DNA sequence: TGTGCCAGCAGCCGGGCAGGGGAAGAGACCCAGTACTTC.

The chain joins TRBV4-3 to TRBJ1-2, with TRBD1 matching over 11 bases. CDR3 length equals 14 residues. Germline V lookup: CDR1 LGHNA, CDR2 YSLEER. The V gene end was trimmed by 4 bases and the J gene end by 8 bases; junction bases not matched to a gene: 6. CDR3 residues: CASSRGQGARGYTF. The CDR3 nucleotides are TGCGCCAGCAGCCGAGGACAGGGGGCGCGGGGCTACACCTTC.

The V and J genes are TRBV29-1 and TRBJ2-2, with a weak D call TRBD2 (6 bases). The CDR3 is 17 residues long. Germline V lookup: CDR1 SQVTM, CDR2 ANQGSEA. The V end was cut by 7 bases, the J end by 3 bases, with 24 bases between. CDR3 amino acids: CSAQGVPGGADTGELFF. The CDR3 DNA follows: TGCAGCGCACAAGGGGTGCCGGGCGGGGCGGACACCGGGGAGCTGTTTTTT.